This T cell receptor beta chain was identified in a study of vaccination and CD4 T cells after COVID-19. Study summary: Post-COVID samples had a sampling time that fell a median about 100 days after diagnosis (range 35 to 161). Overlapping spike peptides of SARS-CoV-2, HCoV-NL63, HCoV-OC43 and HCoV-229E stimulated the cells. General study points: Convalescent patients' median share of reactive clones seen only post-vaccination was around 90%.

The Oncomine TCR Beta short-read assay was applied to DNA of cultured CD4+ T cells. TCRdb re-called the PCR reads through MiXCR, storing one row per CDR3 protein. The sample has roughly 5,400 distinct CDR3 sequences; about 47% are singletons. A word on this clonotype: Antigen specificity is unknown.

The CDR3 runs to 17 residues. After removal of 3 bases from V and 1 base from J, the junction contained 9 bases not matched to a gene. Germline CDR1 is MNHEY and CDR2 is SVGEGT. Treatment in this sample: approximately nine-day PBMC culture with coronavirus spike peptide pools or control peptides (ViraFEST assay). The rearrangement joins TRBV6-2 or TRBV6-3 to TRBJ2-3, with TRBD1 matching over 8 bases. This sequence originates from a human donor who had recovered from COVID-19. Sequenced input: CD4+ T cells from blood, cultured in vitro. The chain's CDR3 is CASSYKSGGDGTDTQYF. The CDR3 DNA follows: TGTGCCAGCAGTTATAAATCAGGGGGCGACGGCACAGATACGCAGTATTTT.